This T cell receptor (beta chain) originates from a study of identical twins. From the 5' RACE reads, TCRdb called clonotypes with MiXCR, one entry per CDR3 protein. Counted here are 510,000 or so distinct CDR3 sequences, nearly 15% occurring once; the ten biggest clones make up roughly 0.44%. Healthy Caucasians alone served as donors. Trimming stripped 6 bases from V and 3 bases from J, with 18 bases between. CDR3 length: 15 amino acids. These data also featured in a second study, about yellow fever vaccine responses in identical twins.

Sequenced input: CD4+ T cells sorted from blood. V is TRBV12-3 or TRBV12-4 and J is TRBJ2-7; D ambiguous. This receptor was obtained from a woman under 30 in good health. CDR3 sequence (DNA): TGTGCCAGCAGCCCTCCGGCCCCGATATTCTACGAGCAGTACTTC. Its translation is CASSPPAPIFYEQYF.